Below, 2 T cell receptor beta chains from the same sample are listed, as sequenced in a study of cytotoxic CD8 clonotypes in ibrutinib-treated CLL (dated by TCRdb to the early 2020s). The sample's time point label, decoded: 12 months on ibrutinib. Libraries were constructed by the immunoSEQ multiplex PCR assay. Entries here come from immuneACCESS through TCRdb and include only in-frame sequences with V and J called. Some clones fail to appear in such tables; in the studies checked, an unresolved V gene covers under half of the shortfall, and the cause of the remainder is unknown. The sample table holds around 70,000 clones, of which 68% were seen once. The top ten constitute roughly 5.9% of the sample. This material consisted of PBMCs, taken after 12 months of ibrutinib treatment. The receptors were gathered from a human donor with chronic lymphocytic leukemia.

The V and J genes are TRBV29-1 and TRBJ2-3, with 7 bases fitting TRBD1. CDR1 and CDR2 (germline): SQVTM, ANQGSEA. The V segment lost 6 bases and the J segment 2 bases; nucleotides outside the gene matches: 5. The CDR3 loop spans 13 amino acids. Here the CDR3 reads CSVTGTATDTQYF. CDR3 in DNA: TGCAGCGTAACCGGGACAGCCACAGATACGCAGTATTTT.

This clone was detected only once. V usage is TRBV11-3 and J usage is TRBJ2-1; possibly TRBD2 for D (5 bases). The CDR3 has 15 amino acids. Germline lookup yields CDR1 SGHNT and CDR2 YENEEA. With 7 bases removed from V and 9 bases from J, the gap between germline ends came to 22 bases. The DNA of the CDR3 is TGTGCCAGCATTTGGGGTTTTGAGGGCGAGGGTGAGCAGTTCTTC. Its translation is CASIWGFEGEGEQFF.